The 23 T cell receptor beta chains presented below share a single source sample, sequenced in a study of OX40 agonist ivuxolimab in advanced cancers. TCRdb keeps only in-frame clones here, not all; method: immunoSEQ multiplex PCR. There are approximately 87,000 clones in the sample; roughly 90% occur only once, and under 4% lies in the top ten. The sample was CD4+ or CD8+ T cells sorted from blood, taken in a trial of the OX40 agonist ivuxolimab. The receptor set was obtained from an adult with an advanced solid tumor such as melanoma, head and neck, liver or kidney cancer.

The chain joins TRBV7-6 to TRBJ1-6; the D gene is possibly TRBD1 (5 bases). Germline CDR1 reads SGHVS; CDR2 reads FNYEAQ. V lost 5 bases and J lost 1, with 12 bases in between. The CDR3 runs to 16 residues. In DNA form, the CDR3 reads TGTGCCAGCAGCGAGCGGGGGGGTTCCTATAATTCACCCCTCCACTTT. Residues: CASSERGGSYNSPLHF.

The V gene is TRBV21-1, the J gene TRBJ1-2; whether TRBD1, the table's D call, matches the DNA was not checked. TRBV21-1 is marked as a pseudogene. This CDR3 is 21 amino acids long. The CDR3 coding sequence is TGTGCCAGCAGCAAAAAAGCCGGGCTCCGGGACAGAGCTTCTGCTAGCTATGGCTACACCTTC. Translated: CASSKKAGLRDRASASYGYTF.

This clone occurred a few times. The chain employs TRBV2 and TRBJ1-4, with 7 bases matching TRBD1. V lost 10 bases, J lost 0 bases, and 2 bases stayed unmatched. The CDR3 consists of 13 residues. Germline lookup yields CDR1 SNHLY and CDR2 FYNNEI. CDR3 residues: CAKGQTTNEKLFF. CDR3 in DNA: TGTGCCAAGGGACAGACAACTAATGAAAAACTGTTTTTT.

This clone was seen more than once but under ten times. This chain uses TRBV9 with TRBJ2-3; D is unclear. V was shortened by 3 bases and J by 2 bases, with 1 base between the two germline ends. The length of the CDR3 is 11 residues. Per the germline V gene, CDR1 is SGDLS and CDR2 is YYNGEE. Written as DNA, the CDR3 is TGTGCCAGCAGCGCCACAGATACGCAGTATTTT. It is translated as CASSATDTQYF.

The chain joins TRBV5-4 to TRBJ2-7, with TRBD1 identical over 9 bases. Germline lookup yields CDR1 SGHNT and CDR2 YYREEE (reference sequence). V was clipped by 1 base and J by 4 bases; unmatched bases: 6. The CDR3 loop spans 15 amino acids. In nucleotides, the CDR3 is TGTGCCAGCAGCTTGTACGGGACAGGGTCTTACGAGCAGTACTTC. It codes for CASSLYGTGSYEQYF.

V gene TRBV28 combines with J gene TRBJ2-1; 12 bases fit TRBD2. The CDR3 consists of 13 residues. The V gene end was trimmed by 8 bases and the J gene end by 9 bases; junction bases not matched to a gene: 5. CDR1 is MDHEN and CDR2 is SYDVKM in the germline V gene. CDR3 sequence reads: CASLTSGSPEQFF. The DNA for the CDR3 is TGTGCCAGCTTGACTAGCGGGAGCCCTGAGCAGTTCTTC.

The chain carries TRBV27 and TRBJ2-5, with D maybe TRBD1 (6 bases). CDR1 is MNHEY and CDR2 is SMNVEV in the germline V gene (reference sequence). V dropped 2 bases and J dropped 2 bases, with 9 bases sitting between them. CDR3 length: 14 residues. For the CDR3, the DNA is TGTGCCAGCAGTTTACGTCAGGGGCAAGAGACCCAGTACTTC. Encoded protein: CASSLRQGQETQYF.

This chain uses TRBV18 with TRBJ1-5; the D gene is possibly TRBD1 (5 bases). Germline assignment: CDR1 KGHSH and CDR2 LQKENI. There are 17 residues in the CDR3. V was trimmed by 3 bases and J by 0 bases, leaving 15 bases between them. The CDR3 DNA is TGTGCCAGCTCACCGACGGGACTGCAGGATAGCAATCAGCCCCAGCATTTT. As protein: CASSPTGLQDSNQPQHF. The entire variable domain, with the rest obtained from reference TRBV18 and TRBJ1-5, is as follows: NAGVMQNPRHLVRRRGQEARLRCSPMKGHSHVYWYRQLPEEGLKFMVYLQKENIIDESGMPKERFSAEFPKEGPSILRIQQVVRGDSAAYFCASSPTGLQDSNQPQHFGDGTRLSIL.

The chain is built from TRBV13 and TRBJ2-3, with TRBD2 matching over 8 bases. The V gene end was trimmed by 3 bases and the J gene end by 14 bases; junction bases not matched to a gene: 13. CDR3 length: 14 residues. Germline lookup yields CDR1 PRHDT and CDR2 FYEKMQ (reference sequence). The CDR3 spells CASSLGPSGLSVYF. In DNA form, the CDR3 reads TGTGCCAGCAGCTTGGGGCCTAGCGGGCTAAGCGTGTATTTT.

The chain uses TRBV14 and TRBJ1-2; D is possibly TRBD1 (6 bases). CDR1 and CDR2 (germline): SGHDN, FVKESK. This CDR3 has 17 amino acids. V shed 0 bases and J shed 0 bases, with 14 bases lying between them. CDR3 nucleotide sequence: TGTGCCAGCAGCCAAGAAAGGAAGGACAGAGCTAACTATGGCTACACCTTC. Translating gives CASSQERKDRANYGYTF.

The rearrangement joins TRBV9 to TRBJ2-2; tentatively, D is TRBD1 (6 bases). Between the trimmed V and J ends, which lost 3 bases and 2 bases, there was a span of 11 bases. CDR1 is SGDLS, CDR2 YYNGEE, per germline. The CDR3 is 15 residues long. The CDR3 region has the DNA TGTGCCAGCAGCGACTTGGACAGAAACACCGGGGAGCTGTTTTTT. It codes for CASSDLDRNTGELFF. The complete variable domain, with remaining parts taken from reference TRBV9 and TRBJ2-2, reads DSGVTQTPKHLITATGQRVTLRCSPRSGDLSVYWYQQSLDQGLQFLIQYYNGEERAKGNILERFSAQQFPDLHSELNLSSLELGDSALYFCASSDLDRNTGELFFGEGSRLTVL.

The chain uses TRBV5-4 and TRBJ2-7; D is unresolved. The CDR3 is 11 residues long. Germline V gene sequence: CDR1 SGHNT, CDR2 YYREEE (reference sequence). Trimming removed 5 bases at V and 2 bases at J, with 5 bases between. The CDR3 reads CASRNAYEQYF. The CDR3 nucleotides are TGTGCCAGCAGAAACGCCTACGAGCAGTACTTC.

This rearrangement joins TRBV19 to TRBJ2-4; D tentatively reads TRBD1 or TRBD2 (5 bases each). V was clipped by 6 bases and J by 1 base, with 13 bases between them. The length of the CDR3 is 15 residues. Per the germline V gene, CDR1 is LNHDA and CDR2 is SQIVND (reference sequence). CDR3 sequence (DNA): TGTGCCAGTAGGCCCGGCAGGGAGGCCAAAAACATTCAGTACTTC. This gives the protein CASRPGREAKNIQYF. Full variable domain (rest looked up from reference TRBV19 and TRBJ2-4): DGGITQSPKYLFRKEGQNVTLSCEQNLNHDAMYWYRQDPGQGLRLIYYSQIVNDFQKGDIAEGYSVSREKKESFPLTVTSAQKNPTAFYLCASRPGREAKNIQYFGAGTRLSVL.

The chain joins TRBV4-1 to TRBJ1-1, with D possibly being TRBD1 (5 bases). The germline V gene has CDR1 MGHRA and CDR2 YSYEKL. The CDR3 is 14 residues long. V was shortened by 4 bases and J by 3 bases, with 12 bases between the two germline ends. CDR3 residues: CASSPEKGYTEAFF. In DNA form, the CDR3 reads TGCGCCAGCAGCCCGGAGAAGGGGTACACTGAAGCTTTCTTT.

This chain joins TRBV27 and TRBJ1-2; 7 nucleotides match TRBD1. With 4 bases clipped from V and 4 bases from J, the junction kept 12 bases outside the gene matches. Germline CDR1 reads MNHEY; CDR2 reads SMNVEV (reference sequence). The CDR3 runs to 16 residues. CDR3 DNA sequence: TGTGCCAGCAGTTCGCGACAGGGTTGGGGGGGCTATGGCTACACCTTC. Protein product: CASSSRQGWGGYGYTF.

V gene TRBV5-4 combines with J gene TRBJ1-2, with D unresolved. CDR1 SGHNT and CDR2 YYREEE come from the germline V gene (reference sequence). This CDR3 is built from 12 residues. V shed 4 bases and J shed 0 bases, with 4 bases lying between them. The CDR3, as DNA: TGTGCCAGCAGCCCAGCTAACTATGGCTACACCTTC. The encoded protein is CASSPANYGYTF.

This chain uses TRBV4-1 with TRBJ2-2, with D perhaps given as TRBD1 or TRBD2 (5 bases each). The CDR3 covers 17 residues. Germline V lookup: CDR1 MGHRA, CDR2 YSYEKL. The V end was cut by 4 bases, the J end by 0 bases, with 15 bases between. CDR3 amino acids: CASSLWVGATNTGELFF. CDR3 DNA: TGCGCCAGCAGCCTCTGGGTCGGGGCGACGAACACCGGGGAGCTGTTTTTT.

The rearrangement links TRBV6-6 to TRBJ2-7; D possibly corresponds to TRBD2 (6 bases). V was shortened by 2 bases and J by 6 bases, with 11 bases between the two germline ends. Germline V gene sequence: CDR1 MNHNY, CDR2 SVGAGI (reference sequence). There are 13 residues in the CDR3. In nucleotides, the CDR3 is TGTGCCAGCAGTTACGGCCGGGGGAGCGAGCAGTACTTC. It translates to CASSYGRGSEQYF.

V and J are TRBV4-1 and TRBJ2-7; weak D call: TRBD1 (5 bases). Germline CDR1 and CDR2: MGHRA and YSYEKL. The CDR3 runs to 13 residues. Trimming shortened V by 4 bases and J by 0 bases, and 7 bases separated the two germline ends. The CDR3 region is CASSRGASYEQYF. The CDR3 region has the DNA TGCGCCAGCAGCCGGGGCGCCTCCTACGAGCAGTACTTC.

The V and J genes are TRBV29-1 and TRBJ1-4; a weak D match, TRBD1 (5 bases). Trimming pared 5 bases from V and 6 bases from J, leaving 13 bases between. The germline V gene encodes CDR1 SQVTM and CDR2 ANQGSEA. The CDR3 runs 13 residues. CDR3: CSVSLDTYEKLFF. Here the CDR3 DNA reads TGCAGCGTTTCCCTGGACACTTATGAAAAACTGTTTTTT.

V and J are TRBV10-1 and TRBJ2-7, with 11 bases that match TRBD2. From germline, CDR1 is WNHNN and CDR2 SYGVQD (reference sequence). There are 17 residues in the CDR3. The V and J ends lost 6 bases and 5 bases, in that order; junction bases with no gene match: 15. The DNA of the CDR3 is TGCGCCAGCAGCTCCGATGCCCCCCTAGCGGGAGGCCACGAGCAGTACTTC. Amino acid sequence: CASSSDAPLAGGHEQYF.

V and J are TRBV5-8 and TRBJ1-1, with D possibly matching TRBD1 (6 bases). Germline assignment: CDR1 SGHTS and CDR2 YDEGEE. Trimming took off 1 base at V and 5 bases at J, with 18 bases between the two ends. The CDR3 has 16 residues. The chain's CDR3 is CASSLLDAGVITEAFF. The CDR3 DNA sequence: TGTGCCAGCAGCTTGTTAGACGCAGGGGTGATTACTGAAGCTTTCTTT.

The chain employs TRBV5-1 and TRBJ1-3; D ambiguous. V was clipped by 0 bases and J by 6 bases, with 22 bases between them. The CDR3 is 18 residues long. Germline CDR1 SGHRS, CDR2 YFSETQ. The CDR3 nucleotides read TGCGCCAGCAGCTTGGACTTTAACGACGTGCTTGAGGAAAACACCATATATTTT. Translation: CASSLDFNDVLEENTIYF.